This T cell receptor beta chain appears in the sequencing data of a study of blood T cell repertoires in COVID-19. Original handling: Using reference gene primer amplification, nucleated cell counts were estimated. The method was immunoSEQ multiplex PCR; TCRdb's version includes in-frame clones alone and lacks a portion of them. V and J calls and clone size are copied from that table; D and trimming were computed from the DNA. Of 350,000 to 450,000 clones in the sample, around 92% were seen once. J was trimmed by 5 bases and V by 7 bases; bases with no gene match: 1. CDR1 and CDR2 (germline): LNHDA, SQIVND (reference sequence). This CDR3 is built from 11 residues.

The chain recombines TRBV19 with TRBJ1-1; 7 nucleotides line up with TRBD1. This TCR came from a woman aged 25 to 39 who had recovered from COVID-19. The source material was PBMCs or T cells enriched from blood (not recorded which). The DNA of the CDR3 is TGTGCCAGTACGGGACAGACTGAAGCTTTCTTT. Residues: CASTGQTEAFF.